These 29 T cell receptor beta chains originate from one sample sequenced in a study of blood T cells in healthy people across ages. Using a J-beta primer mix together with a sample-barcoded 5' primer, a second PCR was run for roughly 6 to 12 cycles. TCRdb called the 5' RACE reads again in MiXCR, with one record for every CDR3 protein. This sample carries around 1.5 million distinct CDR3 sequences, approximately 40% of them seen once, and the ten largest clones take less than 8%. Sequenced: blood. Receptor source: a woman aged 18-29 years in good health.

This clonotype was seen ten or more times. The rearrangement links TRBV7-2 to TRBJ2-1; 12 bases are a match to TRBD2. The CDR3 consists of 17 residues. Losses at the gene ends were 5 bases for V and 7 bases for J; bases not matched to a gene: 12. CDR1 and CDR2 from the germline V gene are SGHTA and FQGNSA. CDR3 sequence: CASSPYPLAGGPNEQFF. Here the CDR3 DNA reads TGTGCCAGCAGCCCGTACCCTCTAGCGGGAGGGCCAAATGAGCAGTTCTTC.

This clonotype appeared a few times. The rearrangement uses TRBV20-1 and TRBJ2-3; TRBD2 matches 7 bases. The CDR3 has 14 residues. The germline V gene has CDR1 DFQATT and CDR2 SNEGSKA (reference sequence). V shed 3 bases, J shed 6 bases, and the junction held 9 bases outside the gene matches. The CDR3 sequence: CSASPPWGGDTQYF. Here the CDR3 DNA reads TGCAGTGCTAGTCCACCGTGGGGGGGGGATACGCAGTATTTT.

The CDR3 nucleotides read TGTGCCAGCAGCCCCGGACAGGGAATAGAGTTCTTC. Translation: CASSPGQGIEFF. The genes are TRBV9 and TRBJ2-1; the match to TRBD1 covers 8 bases. This CDR3 is 12 amino acids long. With 4 bases clipped from V and 14 bases from J, the junction kept 8 bases outside the gene matches. Per germline, CDR1 SGDLS and CDR2 YYNGEE.

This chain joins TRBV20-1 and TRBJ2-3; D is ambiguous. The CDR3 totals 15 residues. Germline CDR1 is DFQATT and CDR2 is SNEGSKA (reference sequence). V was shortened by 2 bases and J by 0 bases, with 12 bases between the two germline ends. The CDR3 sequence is CSARPTFTSTDTQYF. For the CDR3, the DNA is TGCAGTGCTAGACCGACATTTACTAGCACAGATACGCAGTATTTT.

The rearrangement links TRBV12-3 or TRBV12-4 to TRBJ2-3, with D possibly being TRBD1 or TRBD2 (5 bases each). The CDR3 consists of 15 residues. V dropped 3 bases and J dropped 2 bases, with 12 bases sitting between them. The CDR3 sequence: CASSLGVDYTDTQYF. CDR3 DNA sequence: TGTGCCAGCAGTTTGGGGGTAGACTACACAGATACGCAGTATTTT.

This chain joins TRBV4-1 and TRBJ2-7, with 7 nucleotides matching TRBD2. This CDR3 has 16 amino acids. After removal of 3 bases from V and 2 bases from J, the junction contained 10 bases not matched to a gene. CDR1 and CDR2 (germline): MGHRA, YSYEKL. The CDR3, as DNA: TGCGCCAGCAGCCAGAAAGAAGCTAGCGGACCCTACGAGCAGTACTTC. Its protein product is CASSQKEASGPYEQYF.

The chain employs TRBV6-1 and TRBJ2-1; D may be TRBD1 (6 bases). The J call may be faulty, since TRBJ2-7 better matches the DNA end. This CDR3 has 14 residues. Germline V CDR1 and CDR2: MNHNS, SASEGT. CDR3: CASSLTDSYNEQYF. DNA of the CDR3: TGTGCCAGCAGTCTAACGGACAGCTACAATGAGCAGTACTTC.

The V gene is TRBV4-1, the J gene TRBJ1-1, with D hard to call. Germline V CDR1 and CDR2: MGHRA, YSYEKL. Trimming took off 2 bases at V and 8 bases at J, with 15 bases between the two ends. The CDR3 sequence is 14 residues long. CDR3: CASSQLYSRGEAFF. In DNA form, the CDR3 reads TGCGCCAGCAGCCAACTTTATTCGAGAGGCGAAGCTTTCTTT.

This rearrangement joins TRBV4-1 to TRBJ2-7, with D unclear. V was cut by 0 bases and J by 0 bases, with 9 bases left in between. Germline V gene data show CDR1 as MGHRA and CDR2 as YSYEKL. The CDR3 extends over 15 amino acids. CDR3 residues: CASSQDPRSSYEQYF. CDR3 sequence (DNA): TGCGCCAGCAGCCAAGATCCGAGGAGCTCCTACGAGCAGTACTTC.

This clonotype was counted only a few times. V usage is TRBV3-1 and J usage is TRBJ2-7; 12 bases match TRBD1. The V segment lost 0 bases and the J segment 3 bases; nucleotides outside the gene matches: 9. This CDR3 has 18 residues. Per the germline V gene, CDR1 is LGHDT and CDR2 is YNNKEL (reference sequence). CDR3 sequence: CASSQDLGTGGLFYEQYF. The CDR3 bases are TGTGCCAGCAGCCAAGACCTAGGGACAGGGGGCCTGTTCTACGAGCAGTACTTC.

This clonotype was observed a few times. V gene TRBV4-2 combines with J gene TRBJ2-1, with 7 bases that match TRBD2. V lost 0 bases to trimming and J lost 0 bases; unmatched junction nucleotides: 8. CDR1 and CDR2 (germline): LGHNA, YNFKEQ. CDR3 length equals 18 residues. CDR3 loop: CASSQDPTSASSYNEQFF. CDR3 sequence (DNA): TGTGCCAGCAGCCAAGATCCCACTAGCGCCAGCTCCTACAATGAGCAGTTCTTC.

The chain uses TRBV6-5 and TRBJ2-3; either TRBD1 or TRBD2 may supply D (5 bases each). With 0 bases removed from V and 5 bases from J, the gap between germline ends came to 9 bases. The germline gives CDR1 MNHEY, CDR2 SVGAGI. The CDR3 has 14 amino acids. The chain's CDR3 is CASSYSGGGDTQYF. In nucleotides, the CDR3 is TGTGCCAGCAGTTACTCCGGTGGGGGAGATACGCAGTATTTT.

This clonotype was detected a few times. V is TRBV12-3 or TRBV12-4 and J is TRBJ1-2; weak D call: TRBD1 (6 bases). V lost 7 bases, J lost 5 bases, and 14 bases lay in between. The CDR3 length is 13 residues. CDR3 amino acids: CASTGGTSYGYTF. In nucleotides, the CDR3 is TGTGCCAGCACCGGCGGGACAAGTTATGGCTACACCTTC.

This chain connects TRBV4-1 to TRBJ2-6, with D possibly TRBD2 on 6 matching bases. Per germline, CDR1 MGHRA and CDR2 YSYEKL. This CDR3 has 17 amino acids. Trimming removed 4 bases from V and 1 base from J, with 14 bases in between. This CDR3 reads CASSLERGLSGANVLTF. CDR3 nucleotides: TGCGCCAGCAGCCTAGAAAGGGGACTTTCTGGGGCCAACGTCCTGACTTTC.

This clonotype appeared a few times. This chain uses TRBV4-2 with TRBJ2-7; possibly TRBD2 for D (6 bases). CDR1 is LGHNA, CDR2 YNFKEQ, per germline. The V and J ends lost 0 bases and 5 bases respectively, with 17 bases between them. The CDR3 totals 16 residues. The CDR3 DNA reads TGTGCCAGCAGCCAAGATGAAGGAGGGGCCGGGAACGAGCAGTACTTC. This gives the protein CASSQDEGGAGNEQYF.

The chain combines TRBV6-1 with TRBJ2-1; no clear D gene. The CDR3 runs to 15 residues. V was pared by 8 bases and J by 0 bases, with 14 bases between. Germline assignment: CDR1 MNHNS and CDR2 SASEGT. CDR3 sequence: CASLEAGLSYNEQFF. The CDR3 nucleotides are TGTGCCAGCCTTGAGGCAGGTCTCTCCTACAATGAGCAGTTCTTC.

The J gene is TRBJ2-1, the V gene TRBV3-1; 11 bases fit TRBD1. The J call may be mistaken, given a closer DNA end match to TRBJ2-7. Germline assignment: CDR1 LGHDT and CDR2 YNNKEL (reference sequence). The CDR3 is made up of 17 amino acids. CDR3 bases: TGTGCCAGCAGATACACTGGAGGGACAGGGGGGTACAATGAGCAGTACTTC. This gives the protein CASRYTGGTGGYNEQYF.

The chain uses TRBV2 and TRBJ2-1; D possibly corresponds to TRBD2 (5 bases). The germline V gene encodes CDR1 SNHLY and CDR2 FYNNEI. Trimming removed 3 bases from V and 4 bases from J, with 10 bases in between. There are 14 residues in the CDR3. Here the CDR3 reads CASSDRGPYNEQFF. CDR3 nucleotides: TGTGCCAGCAGTGACCGAGGGCCATACAATGAGCAGTTCTTC.

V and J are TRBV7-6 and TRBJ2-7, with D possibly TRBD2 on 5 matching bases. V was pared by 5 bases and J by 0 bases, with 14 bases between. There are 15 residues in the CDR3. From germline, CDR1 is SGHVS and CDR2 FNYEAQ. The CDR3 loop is CASSPQAAGSYEQYF. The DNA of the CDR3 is TGTGCCAGCAGCCCCCAGGCGGCGGGCTCCTACGAGCAGTACTTC.

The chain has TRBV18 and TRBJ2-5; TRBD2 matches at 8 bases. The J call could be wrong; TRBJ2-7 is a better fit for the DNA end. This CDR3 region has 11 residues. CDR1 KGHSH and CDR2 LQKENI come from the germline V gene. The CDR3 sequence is CATGGDYEQYF. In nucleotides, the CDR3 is TGTGCCACGGGGGGGGACTACGAGCAGTACTTC.

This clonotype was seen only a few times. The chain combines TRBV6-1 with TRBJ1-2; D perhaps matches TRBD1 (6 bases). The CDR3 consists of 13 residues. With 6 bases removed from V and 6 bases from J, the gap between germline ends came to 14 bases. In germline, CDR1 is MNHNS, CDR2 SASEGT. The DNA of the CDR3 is TGTGCCAGCAGCCAAACAGGGAGAAATGGCTACACCTTC. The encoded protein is CASSQTGRNGYTF.

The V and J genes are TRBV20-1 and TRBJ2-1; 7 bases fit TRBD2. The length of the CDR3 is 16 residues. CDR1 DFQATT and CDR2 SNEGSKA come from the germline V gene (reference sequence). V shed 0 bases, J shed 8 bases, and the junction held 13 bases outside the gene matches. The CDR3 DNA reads TGCAGTGCTAGAGACCCCCGCGGGGGTATCTTGGATGAGCAGTTCTTC. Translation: CSARDPRGGILDEQFF.

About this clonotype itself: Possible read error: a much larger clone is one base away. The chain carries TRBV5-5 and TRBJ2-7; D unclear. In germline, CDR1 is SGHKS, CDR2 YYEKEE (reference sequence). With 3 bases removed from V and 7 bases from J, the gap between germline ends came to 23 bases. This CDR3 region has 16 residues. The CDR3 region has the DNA TGTGCCAGCAGCTCTGTGCGCCTGGGGTACTACAATGAGCAGTACTTC. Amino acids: CASSSVRLGYYNEQYF.

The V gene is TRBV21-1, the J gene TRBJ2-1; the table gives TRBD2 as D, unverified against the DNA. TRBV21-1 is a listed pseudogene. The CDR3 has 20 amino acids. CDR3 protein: CASSKAGGTSGALSYNEQFF. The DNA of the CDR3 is TGTGCCAGCAGCAAAGCCGGTGGGACTAGCGGGGCCCTATCCTACAATGAGCAGTTCTTC.

The CDR3 sequence is CASSFVHEETQFF. For the CDR3, the DNA is TGTGCCAGCAGTTTTGTCCACGAAGAGACCCAGTTCTTC. The rearrangement links TRBV27 to TRBJ2-1; D is uncertain. The CDR3 is made up of 13 amino acids. The V gene lost 3 bases and the J gene lost 13 bases, with 16 bases spanning the gap. Germline CDR1 reads MNHEY; CDR2 reads SMNVEV (reference sequence).

CDR3 residues: CASRPDSTSTDTQYF. DNA for the CDR3: TGTGCCAGCAGGCCGGACTCCACTAGCACAGATACGCAGTATTTT. The V gene is TRBV6-6, the J gene TRBJ2-3, with TRBD2 as a possible D gene (5 bases). With 6 bases removed from V and 0 bases from J, the gap between germline ends came to 13 bases. Germline V lookup: CDR1 MNHNY, CDR2 SVGAGI (reference sequence). The CDR3 runs to 15 residues.

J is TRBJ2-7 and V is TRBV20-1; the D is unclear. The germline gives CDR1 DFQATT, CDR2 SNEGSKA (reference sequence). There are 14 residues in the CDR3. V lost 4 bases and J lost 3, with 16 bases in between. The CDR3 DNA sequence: TGCAGTGCTACCCGGCCGGGTACGAACTACGAGCAGTACTTC. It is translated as CSATRPGTNYEQYF.

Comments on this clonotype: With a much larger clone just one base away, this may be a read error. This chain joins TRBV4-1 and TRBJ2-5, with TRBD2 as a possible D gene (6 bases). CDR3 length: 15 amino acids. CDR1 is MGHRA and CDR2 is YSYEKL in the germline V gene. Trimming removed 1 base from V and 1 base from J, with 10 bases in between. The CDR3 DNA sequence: TGCGCCAGCAGCCAAGGAGTGGGAGGCCAAGAGACCCAGTACTTC. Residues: CASSQGVGGQETQYF.

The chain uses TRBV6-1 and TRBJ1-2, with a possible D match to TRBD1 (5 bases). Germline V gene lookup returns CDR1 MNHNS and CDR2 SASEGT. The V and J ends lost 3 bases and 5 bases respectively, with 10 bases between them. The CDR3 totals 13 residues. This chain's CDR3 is CASSEGLGYGYTF. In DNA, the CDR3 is TGTGCCAGCAGTGAGGGACTGGGTTATGGCTACACCTTC.